Below are 21 T cell receptor beta chains sequenced from a single sample in a study of T cell changes during pregnancy in multiple sclerosis. Sequencing was performed with immunoSEQ multiplex PCR; in TCRdb, only in-frame clones are kept and a portion is missing. The sample consists of 73,000 or so clones, roughly 90% of them appearing once. The source material was peripheral blood, sampled after pregnancy. These receptors all stem from a female donor in good health, enrolled as a control in a pregnancy study.

This chain links TRBV10-3 with TRBJ1-3; D gene uncertain. This CDR3 is 14 amino acids long. Trimming removed 8 bases from V and 4 bases from J, with 15 bases in between. Germline V gives CDR1 ENHRY, CDR2 SYGVKD. The DNA of the CDR3 is TGTGCCATCGGCCCTTTTGGTACAGGAAACACCATATATTTT. Its protein is CAIGPFGTGNTIYF.

The chain employs TRBV2 and TRBJ2-1, with 9 bases that match TRBD1. The junction had 6 bases not matched to a gene; V was cut back by 8 bases and J by 7 bases. There are 13 residues in the CDR3. Germline assignment: CDR1 SNHLY and CDR2 FYNNEI. The CDR3 DNA follows: TGTGCCAGCTATGGGACAGGGTTGAATGAGCAGTTCTTC. Protein sequence: CASYGTGLNEQFF.

The chain joins TRBV19 to TRBJ1-2; TRBD1 matches 8 bases. The V segment lost 5 bases and the J segment 4 bases; nucleotides outside the gene matches: 3. This CDR3 contains 13 residues. Germline-derived CDR1 and CDR2 are LNHDA and SQIVND (reference sequence). The CDR3 coding sequence is TGTGCCAGTAGTGTACAGGGGGGCTATGGCTACACCTTC. Protein: CASSVQGGYGYTF.

J is TRBJ2-7 and V is TRBV2, with 13 bases identical to TRBD2. Germline-derived CDR1 and CDR2 are SNHLY and FYNNEI. CDR3 length equals 18 residues. V lost 7 bases to trimming and J lost 0 bases; unmatched junction nucleotides: 12. The DNA of the CDR3 is TGTGCCAGCACTTGGACTAGCGGGAGTTGGCGGAGCTCCTACGAGCAGTACTTC. Translation gives CASTWTSGSWRSSYEQYF.

The J gene is TRBJ2-7, the V gene TRBV7-2, with 9 positions matching TRBD2. CDR1 SGHTA and CDR2 FQGNSA come from the germline V gene. J lost 0 bases, V lost 3 bases, and 6 bases had no gene match. The CDR3 totals 16 residues. CDR3 DNA sequence: TGTGCCAGCAGCTTGACTAGCGGCTTACCCTCCTACGAGCAGTACTTC. Translated, it gives CASSLTSGLPSYEQYF.

The CDR3 here is CASSLEGGLAEAFF. In DNA, the CDR3 is TGCGCCAGCAGCTTGGAGGGGGGGCTGGCTGAAGCTTTCTTT. V gene TRBV5-1 combines with J gene TRBJ1-1; tentatively, D is TRBD1 (6 bases). V was clipped by 0 bases and J by 6 bases, with 12 bases between them. The germline V gene has CDR1 SGHRS and CDR2 YFSETQ. CDR3 length equals 14 residues.

The rearrangement uses TRBV5-1 and TRBJ2-5, with a possible D match to TRBD2 (5 bases). Germline V lookup: CDR1 SGHRS, CDR2 YFSETQ. The CDR3 has 15 amino acids. Trimming pared 4 bases from V and 1 base from J, leaving 14 bases between. As DNA, the CDR3 is TGCGCCAGCAGCCGCCTGGGGAGCTCCCAAGAGACCCAGTACTTC. Protein product: CASSRLGSSQETQYF.

V gene TRBV6-1 combines with J gene TRBJ2-7; 7 positions agree with TRBD1. Germline V CDR1 and CDR2: MNHNS, SASEGT. The CDR3 length is 14 residues. Germline trimming cut 6 bases from V and 1 base from J; bases unmatched to any gene: 6. This CDR3 is CASRTGTASYEQYF. In DNA form, the CDR3 reads TGTGCCAGCAGAACCGGGACAGCGTCCTACGAGCAGTACTTC.

This sequence joins TRBV19 and TRBJ2-1; no clear D gene. This CDR3 comprises 16 residues. Per the germline V gene, CDR1 is LNHDA and CDR2 is SQIVND (reference sequence). V dropped 3 bases and J dropped 0 bases, with 12 bases sitting between them. The CDR3 here is CASSIPRSSSYNEQFF. Here the CDR3 DNA reads TGTGCCAGTAGTATCCCCCGGTCGAGCTCCTACAATGAGCAGTTCTTC.

The chain uses TRBV5-4 and TRBJ2-1; 10 positions match TRBD2. CDR3 size: 13 residues. Per the germline V gene, CDR1 is SGHNT and CDR2 is YYREEE (reference sequence). The V and J ends lost 9 bases and 5 bases, in that order; junction bases with no gene match: 5. The CDR3 loop reads CATEREGHNEQFF. DNA of the CDR3: TGTGCCACCGAGCGGGAGGGCCACAATGAGCAGTTCTTC.

The rearrangement uses TRBV4-3 and TRBJ2-6; 9 bases agree with TRBD1. V shed 0 bases, J shed 0 bases, and the junction held 3 bases outside the gene matches. CDR3 length: 18 residues. Germline-derived CDR1 and CDR2 are LGHNA and YSLEER. The CDR3 reads CASSQDAQGASGANVLTF. CDR3 DNA sequence: TGCGCCAGCAGCCAAGATGCACAGGGGGCCTCTGGGGCCAACGTCCTGACTTTC.

The chain recombines TRBV2 with TRBJ2-5; 7 nucleotides match TRBD2. CDR1 is SNHLY and CDR2 is FYNNEI in the germline V gene. The CDR3 is 14 amino acids. The junction had 8 bases not matched to a gene; V was cut back by 7 bases and J by 3 bases. The CDR3 nucleotides read TGTGCCAGCAAGGCGGGGCTAGCGGAAGAGACCCAGTACTTC. Its protein is CASKAGLAEETQYF.

The V call is TRBV15, the J call TRBJ1-1; possibly TRBD1 for D (6 bases). Trimming took off 8 bases at V and 2 bases at J, with 12 bases between the two ends. CDR1 and CDR2 from the germline V gene are LNHNV and YYDKDF (reference sequence). The CDR3 covers 13 residues. DNA of the CDR3: TGTGCCACCGGTAGGACAGAAAACACTGAAGCTTTCTTT. It codes for CATGRTENTEAFF.

The rearrangement uses TRBV6-5 and TRBJ2-7; TRBD1 matches at 8 bases. Germline V CDR1 and CDR2: MNHEY, SVGAGI. With 8 bases clipped from V and 2 bases from J, the junction kept 8 bases outside the gene matches. CDR3 length equals 14 residues. Written as DNA, the CDR3 is TGTGCCAGCGCGATTGGACAGGGCCCCTACGAGCAGTACTTC. It is translated as CASAIGQGPYEQYF.

This chain joins TRBV4-1 and TRBJ1-4, with D possibly TRBD1 on 5 matching bases. The germline gives CDR1 MGHRA, CDR2 YSYEKL. The CDR3 loop spans 13 amino acids. Trimming removed 4 bases at V and 16 bases at J, with 19 bases between. Here the CDR3 reads CASSPPTGGNTFF. CDR3 in DNA: TGCGCCAGCAGCCCCCCCACAGGCGGTAACACGTTTTTT.

The chain carries TRBV15 and TRBJ2-7, with D perhaps TRBD2 (5 bases). V lost 1 base and J lost 6, with 10 bases in between. CDR1 and CDR2 (germline): LNHNV, YYDKDF (reference sequence). This CDR3 contains 13 residues. The CDR3: CATSRANGVEQYF. In DNA, the CDR3 is TGTGCCACCAGCAGAGCGAACGGGGTCGAGCAGTACTTC.

The rearrangement joins TRBV11-2 to TRBJ1-1; D is possibly TRBD1 (5 bases). This CDR3 is 16 amino acids long. Trimming shortened V by 5 bases and J by 5 bases, and 21 bases separated the two germline ends. Looked up from germline, CDR1 is SGHAT and CDR2 is FQNNGV. CDR3 DNA: TGTGCCAGCAGCCTAGCACCGCTGACAGAGAGAACTGAAGCTTTCTTT. This encodes CASSLAPLTERTEAFF. The full variable domain, completed using reference TRBV11-2 and TRBJ1-1, is EAGVAQSPRYKIIEKRQSVAFWCNPISGHATLYWYQQILGQGPKLLIQFQNNGVVDDSQLPKDRFSAERLKGVDSTLKIQPAKLEDSAVYLCASSLAPLTERTEAFFGQGTRLTVV.

The rearrangement uses TRBV29-1 and TRBJ1-4; possibly TRBD1 for D (5 bases). This CDR3 has 15 amino acids. Trimming took 3 bases from V and 8 from J, leaving 19 bases between them. Germline V lookup: CDR1 SQVTM, CDR2 ANQGSEA. CDR3 sequence (DNA): TGCAGCGTTGACGGAGAAGGAAAGGGGAGGGAAAAACTGTTTTTT. This gives the protein CSVDGEGKGREKLFF. Filled out from reference TRBV29-1 and TRBJ1-4, the complete variable domain reads SAVISQKPSRDICQRGTSLTIQCQVDSQVTMMFWYRQQPGQSLTLIATANQGSEATYESGFVIDKFPISRPNLTFSTLTVSNMSPEDSSIYLCSVDGEGKGREKLFFGSGTQLSVL.

The chain links TRBV4-1 to TRBJ2-7; no definite D call. V lost 1 base to trimming and J lost 5 bases, with 18 bases between them. The CDR3 consists of 16 residues. Germline V CDR1 and CDR2: MGHRA, YSYEKL. This chain's CDR3 is CASSQGPGSLPDEQYF. In DNA form, the CDR3 reads TGCGCCAGCAGCCAAGGGCCAGGCTCTCTACCGGACGAGCAGTACTTC.

On this clone itself: This sample includes further DNA sequences coding for the same CDR3. The chain employs TRBV25-1 and TRBJ1-1, with no clear D. CDR1 is MGHDK and CDR2 is SYGVNS in the germline V gene. V lost 6 bases and J 2 bases, leaving 4 bases between the germline ends. The length of the CDR3 is 11 residues. CDR3 amino acids: CASRGNTEAFF. The CDR3 DNA reads TGTGCCAGCAGGGGCAACACTGAAGCTTTCTTT.

The rearrangement links TRBV29-1 to TRBJ1-4, with D unclear. This CDR3 contains 14 residues. V shed 2 bases and J shed 4 bases, with 11 bases lying between them. The germline V gene encodes CDR1 SQVTM and CDR2 ANQGSEA. The CDR3 nucleotides are TGCAGCGTTGAATTGCCGGGAAGTAATGAAAAACTGTTTTTT. This sequence encodes CSVELPGSNEKLFF.